Described below is a single TCR beta chain sequence and its context. This clone was found a few times. This clone's antigen is unknown. The input lacks base qualities; no much larger clone sits a single base away. The sample belongs to a study of CD8+ T cells in alopecia areata (dated by TCRdb to the late 2010s). Describing the broader study: Treated patients were enrolled in an open-label pilot trial of oral tofacitinib, 5 to 10 mg twice daily, for moderate-to-severe alopecia areata. Patients received tofacitinib for 6 to 18 months and were then followed off drug for 6 months to check for delayed response and recurrence. Human TCRbeta sequencing covered scalp tissue and sorted CD4+ and CD8+ peripheral blood T cells from patchy and totalis/universalis alopecia areata patients and healthy controls. Disease severity in treated patients was measured with the SALT score, which quantifies the percentage of affected scalp surface area. To study T cell clonal expansion in alopecia areata, the researchers applied high-throughput TCRbeta sequencing to both the C3H/HeJ mouse model and human patients. Biopsies were taken from tofacitinib-treated patients at baseline and at 4 and 24 weeks of treatment, and a later scalp biopsy was taken in several of the tofacitinib-treated patients. Scalp clonality was compared across normal scalp (n=4), patchy alopecia areata scalp (n=8), and alopecia totalis/universalis scalp (n=8). TCRbeta CDR3 regions were amplified by immunoSEQ multiplex PCR using 35 Vbeta forward and 13 Jbeta reverse primers. RNA was extracted with the PAXgene miRNA kit for fixed scalp, the miRNeasy kit for PBMCs, and the RNeasy kit for mouse skin. The research as a whole found: Scalp TCR repertoire analysis is complicated because resident alphabeta T cells in normal human skin are also sequenced, whereas mouse skin is dominated by gammadelta T cells. Many expanded lesional clones persisted in scalp and blood during tofacitinib treatment, which may partly explain relapse after stopping treatment. TCR sequences shared between patients were less clear than in mice, possibly partly because of HLA diversity in the patient population. The treated cohort was small, with a single nonresponder, so links between baseline CD8+ expansion and response need larger studies. Compared with normal scalp, lesional scalp had higher clonality and more expanded CD8+ clones, particularly in alopecia totalis/universalis, a pattern that suggests antigenic drive. With tofacitinib, both scalp clonality and the number of expanded CD8+ clones among the top 100 scalp clones went down significantly.

The sample's treatment or condition label, in plain terms: oral pan-JAK inhibitor, 5-10 mg twice daily. Peripheral blood and lesional scalp punch biopsies were obtained from patients with alopecia areata. PBMCs were isolated by density centrifugation and stained for CD3, CD4 and CD8, after which CD4+ and CD8+ T cells were sorted on a FACSAria. The library was made by the immunoSEQ multiplex PCR assay. To provide template for TCR sequencing, every sample had RNA extracted and reverse transcribed into cDNA. SuperScript III was used to make first-strand cDNA, primed with a 2:1 mix of oligo-dT and random hexamers. A synthetic immune receptor repertoire was used to assess amplification bias, and residual bias was removed computationally. In the original analysis: Raw reads were preprocessed for error removal, and CDR3 was defined according to IMGT conventions as running from the conserved cysteine to phenylalanine. Clonality was computed as 1 minus the Shannon entropy, with the entropy normalized by log2 of the number of productive unique TCRs. Whether scalp clones were CD4 or CD8 was inferred by matching scalp TCRbeta sequences against CD4 and CD8 repertoires sorted from blood. The source is immuneACCESS, and TCRdb retained only in-frame sequences with V and J called. Part of the clones is not carried over; for the studies checked, unresolved V genes explain less than half of this, and the remainder is unexplained. V and J calls and clone size are copied from that table; D and trimming were computed from the DNA. The sample data list some 100,000 clones, and about 61% of these were observed just once. Approximately 16% of the sample lies in the top ten.

Including the terminal cysteine and phenylalanine, the CDR3 comprises 15 residues. Only the CDR3 region is kept as DNA, spanning 45 bases read in frame from base 1. At the junction V is shortened by 5 bases and J by 1 base, with 14 bases in between. The germline V gene specifies MNHEY as CDR1 and SVGAGI as CDR2. The chain is made from TRBV6-5 and TRBJ1-1, and possibly TRBD1, on 5 matching bases. This sequence originates from a human donor with alopecia areata. Sequences were derived from CD8+ T cells sorted from blood, sampled at approximately week 56, from a patient treated with tofacitinib. CDR3 sequence: CASSTLPGGNTEAFF. In nucleotides, the sequence is TGTGCCAGCAGTACATTACCGGGGGGGAACACTGAAGCTTTCTTT.